Below are 7 T cell receptor beta chains sequenced from a single sample in a study of blood T cells in healthy people across ages. Then a second PCR, running about 7 to 11 cycles, was carried out with a sample-barcoded 5' primer and a J-beta primer mix. TCRdb fed the 5' RACE reads into MiXCR, producing one record per CDR3 protein. The sample shows over 600,000 distinct CDR3 sequences, 21% of them seen only once. The sequenced material came from blood. The receptor set was obtained from a man between 70 and 80 years old in good health.

With regard to this clonotype: A read error may produce the germline difference seen at one junction end. V usage is TRBV27 and J usage is TRBJ2-7, with D tentatively TRBD2 (6 bases). The CDR3 runs 13 residues. The germline gives CDR1 MNHEY, CDR2 SMNVEV (reference sequence). The CDR3 nucleotides read TGTGCTAGCATGGGACTGGAAGCCTACGAGCAGTACTTC. This translates into CASMGLEAYEQYF.

On this clonotype itself: One junction end does not reproduce the germline sequence, and a read error may be involved. The chain employs TRBV5-1 and TRBJ2-1, with D possibly TRBD1 on 5 matching bases. Germline lookup yields CDR1 SGHRS and CDR2 YFSETQ. The length of the CDR3 is 14 residues. CDR3 DNA sequence: TGCGCCAGCAGCTTGGACAGGTTGCGCGAGACCCGGTACTTC. This translates into CASSLDRLRETRYF.

This clonotype was seen repeatedly, ten times or more. V gene TRBV29-1 combines with J gene TRBJ2-5; 11 nucleotides align to TRBD2. The germline V gene has CDR1 SQVTM and CDR2 ANQGSEA. The CDR3 is 15 amino acids. V shed 7 bases, J shed 3 bases, and the junction held 10 bases outside the gene matches. The CDR3: CSAGISGRGEETQYF. DNA for the CDR3: TGCAGCGCCGGGATTAGCGGGAGGGGTGAAGAGACCCAGTACTTC.

This clonotype was detected many times. V usage is TRBV6-5 and J usage is TRBJ2-5; D gene uncertain. Germline V lookup: CDR1 MNHEY, CDR2 SVGAGI. V lost 2 bases and J lost 4, with 8 bases in between. The CDR3 spans 13 residues. The CDR3 sequence: CASSYRKGETQYF. In DNA, the CDR3 is TGTGCCAGCAGTTACAGGAAGGGAGAGACCCAGTACTTC.

As concerns this clonotype: This may be a read error: a much more frequent sequence differs by one nucleotide. The chain is built from TRBV7-9 and TRBJ1-3, with no clear D. Deletions cut 2 bases from V and 2 bases from J, with 4 bases between. From germline, CDR1 is SEHNR and CDR2 FQNEAQ (reference sequence). The CDR3 totals 13 residues. CDR3 sequence reads: CASSLNTGNTIYF. The CDR3 DNA reads as TGTGCCAGCAGCTTAAACACTGGAAACACCATATATTTT.

CDR3 protein: CSVERGQSYEQYF. For the CDR3, the DNA is TGCAGCGTTGAACGCGGCCAATCCTACGAGCAGTACTTC. This sequence joins TRBV29-1 and TRBJ2-7, with unresolved D. The CDR3 runs 13 residues. Germline loops: CDR1 SQVTM, CDR2 ANQGSEA. Deletions cut 2 bases from V and 1 base from J, with 9 bases between.

CDR3 sequence (DNA): TGTGCCAGCAGTTGGACAGGGCTTTCTTTCTTC. This translates into CASSWTGLSFF. This rearrangement joins TRBV12-3 or TRBV12-4 to TRBJ2-1, with 8 bases matching TRBD1. This CDR3 region has 11 residues. Trimming cost V 4 bases and J 16 bases; bases outside gene matches: 6.